This T cell receptor (beta chain) was obtained from a study of shared clonotypes between healthy human individuals. The J segment lost 5 bases and the V segment lost 1 base, leaving 8 bases of the junction unmatched. Germline loops: CDR1 LNHDA, CDR2 SQIVND (reference sequence). The CDR3 consists of 17 residues. As processed by the authors: As immunoSEQ supplied junction-only sequences (without quality scores), filtering differed. Only in-frame clones appear in the TCRdb table, and some are missing; sequencing was by immunoSEQ multiplex PCR. That table gives V, J and clone size, and the DNA gave D and trimming. The sample lists some 980,000 clones; more than 75% were seen once.

Sequencing was carried out using memory CD4+ T cells sorted from blood. Documented subset: CD45RA-negative fraction. This receptor was obtained from a man between 18 and 29 years old in good health. This rearrangement joins TRBV19 to TRBJ2-1, with TRBD2 matching over 10 bases. The CDR3 spells CASSIGASGSTNNEQFF. The CDR3 DNA reads TGTGCCAGTAGTATAGGGGCTAGCGGGAGTACCAACAATGAGCAGTTCTTC.